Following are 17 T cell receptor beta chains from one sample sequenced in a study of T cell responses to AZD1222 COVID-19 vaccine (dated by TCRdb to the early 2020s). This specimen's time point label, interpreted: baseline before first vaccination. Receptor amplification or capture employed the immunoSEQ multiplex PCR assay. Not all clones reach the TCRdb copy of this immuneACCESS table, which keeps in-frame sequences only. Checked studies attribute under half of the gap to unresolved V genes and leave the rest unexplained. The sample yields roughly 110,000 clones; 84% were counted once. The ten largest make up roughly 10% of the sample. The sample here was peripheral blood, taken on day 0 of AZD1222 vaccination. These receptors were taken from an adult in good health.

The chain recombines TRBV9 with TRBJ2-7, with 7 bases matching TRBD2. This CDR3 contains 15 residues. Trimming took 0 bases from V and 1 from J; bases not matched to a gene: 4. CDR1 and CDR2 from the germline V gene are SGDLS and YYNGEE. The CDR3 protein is CASSVGAGVSYEQYF. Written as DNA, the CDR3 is TGTGCCAGCAGCGTAGGCGCGGGGGTTTCCTACGAGCAGTACTTC. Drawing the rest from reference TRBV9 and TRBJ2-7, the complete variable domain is DSGVTQTPKHLITATGQRVTLRCSPRSGDLSVYWYQQSLDQGLQFLIQYYNGEERAKGNILERFSAQQFPDLHSELNLSSLELGDSALYFCASSVGAGVSYEQYFGPGTRLTVT.

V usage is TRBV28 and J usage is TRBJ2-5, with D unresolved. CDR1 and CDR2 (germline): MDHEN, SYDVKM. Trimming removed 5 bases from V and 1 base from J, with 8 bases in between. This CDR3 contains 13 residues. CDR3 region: CASSQLVQETQYF. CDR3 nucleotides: TGTGCCAGCAGTCAGTTAGTCCAAGAGACCCAGTACTTC.

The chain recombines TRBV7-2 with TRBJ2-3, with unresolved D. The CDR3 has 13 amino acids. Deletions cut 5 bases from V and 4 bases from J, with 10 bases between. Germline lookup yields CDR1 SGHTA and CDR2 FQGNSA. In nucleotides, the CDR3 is TGTGCCAGCAGCAACTATAGGGCAGATACGCAGTATTTT. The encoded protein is CASSNYRADTQYF.

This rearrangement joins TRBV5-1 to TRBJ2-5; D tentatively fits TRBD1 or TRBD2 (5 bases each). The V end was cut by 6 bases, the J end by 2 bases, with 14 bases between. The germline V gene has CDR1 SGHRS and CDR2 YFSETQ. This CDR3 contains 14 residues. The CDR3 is CASNWGKEQETQYF. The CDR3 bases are TGCGCCAGCAATTGGGGGAAGGAGCAAGAGACCCAGTACTTC.

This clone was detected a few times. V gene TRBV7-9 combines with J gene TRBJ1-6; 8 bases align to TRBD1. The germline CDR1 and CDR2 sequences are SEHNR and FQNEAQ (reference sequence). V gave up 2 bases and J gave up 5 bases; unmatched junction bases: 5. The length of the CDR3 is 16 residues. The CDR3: CASSLPGQGNNSPLHF. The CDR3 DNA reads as TGTGCCAGCAGCTTACCAGGACAGGGAAATAATTCACCCCTCCACTTT. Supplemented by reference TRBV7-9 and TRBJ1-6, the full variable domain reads DTGVSQNPRHKITKRGQNVTFRCDPISEHNRLYWYRQTLGQGPEFLTYFQNEAQLEKSRLLSDRFSAERPKGSFSTLEIQRTEQGDSAMYLCASSLPGQGNNSPLHFGNGTRLTVT.

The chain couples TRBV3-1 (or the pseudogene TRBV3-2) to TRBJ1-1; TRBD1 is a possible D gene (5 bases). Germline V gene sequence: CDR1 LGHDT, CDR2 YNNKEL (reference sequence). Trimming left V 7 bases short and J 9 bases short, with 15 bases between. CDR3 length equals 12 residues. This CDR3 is CASTRGGRQAFF. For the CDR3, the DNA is TGTGCCAGCACCCGGGGGGGACGGCAAGCTTTCTTT.

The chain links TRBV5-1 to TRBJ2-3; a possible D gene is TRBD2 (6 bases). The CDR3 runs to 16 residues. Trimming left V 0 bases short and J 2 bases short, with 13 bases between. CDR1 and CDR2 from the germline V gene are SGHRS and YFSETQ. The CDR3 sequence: CASSLVLRDSTDTQYF. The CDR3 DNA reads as TGCGCCAGCAGCTTGGTATTGAGGGACTCCACAGATACGCAGTATTTT.

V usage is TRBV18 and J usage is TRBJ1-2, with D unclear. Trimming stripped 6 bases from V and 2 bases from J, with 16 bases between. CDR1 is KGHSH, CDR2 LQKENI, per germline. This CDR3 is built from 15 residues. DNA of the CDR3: TGTGCCAGCTCCCCCGTGGCAGATACCAACTATGGCTACACCTTC. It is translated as CASSPVADTNYGYTF.

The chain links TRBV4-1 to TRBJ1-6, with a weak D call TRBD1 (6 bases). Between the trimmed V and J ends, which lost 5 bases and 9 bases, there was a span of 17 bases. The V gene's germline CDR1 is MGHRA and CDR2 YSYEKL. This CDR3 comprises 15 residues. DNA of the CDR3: TGCGCCAGCAGCTCCCCAAGGGGGAGTCCTTCACCCCTCCACTTT. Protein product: CASSSPRGSPSPLHF.

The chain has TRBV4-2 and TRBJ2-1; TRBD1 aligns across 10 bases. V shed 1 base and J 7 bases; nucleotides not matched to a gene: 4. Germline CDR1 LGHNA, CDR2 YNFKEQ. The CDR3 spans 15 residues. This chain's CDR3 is CASSQVRDRGNEQFF. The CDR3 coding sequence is TGTGCCAGCAGCCAAGTTAGGGACAGGGGTAATGAGCAGTTCTTC.

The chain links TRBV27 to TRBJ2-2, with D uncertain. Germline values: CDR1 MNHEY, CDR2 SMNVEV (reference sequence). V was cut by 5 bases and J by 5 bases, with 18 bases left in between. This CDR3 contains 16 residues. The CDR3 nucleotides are TGTGCCAGCAGTCGGAGACGGGCTCCTATTACCGGGGAGCTGTTTTTT. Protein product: CASSRRRAPITGELFF.

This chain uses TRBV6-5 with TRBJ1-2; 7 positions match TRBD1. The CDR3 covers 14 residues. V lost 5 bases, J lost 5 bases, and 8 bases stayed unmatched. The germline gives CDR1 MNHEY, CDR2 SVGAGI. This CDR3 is CASSRTGTAYGYTF. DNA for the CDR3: TGTGCCAGCAGTCGAACCGGGACAGCTTATGGCTACACCTTC.

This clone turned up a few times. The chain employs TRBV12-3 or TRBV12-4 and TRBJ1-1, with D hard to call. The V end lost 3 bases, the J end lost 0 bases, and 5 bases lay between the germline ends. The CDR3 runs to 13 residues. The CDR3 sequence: CASSFLLNTEAFF. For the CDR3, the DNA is TGTGCCAGCAGTTTTTTACTGAACACTGAAGCTTTCTTT.

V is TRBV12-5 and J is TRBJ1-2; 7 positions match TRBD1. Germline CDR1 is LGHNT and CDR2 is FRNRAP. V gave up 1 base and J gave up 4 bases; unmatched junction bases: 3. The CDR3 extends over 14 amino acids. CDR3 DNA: TGTGCTAGTGGTTTGGGGGACAGAGGCTATGGCTACACCTTC. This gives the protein CASGLGDRGYGYTF.

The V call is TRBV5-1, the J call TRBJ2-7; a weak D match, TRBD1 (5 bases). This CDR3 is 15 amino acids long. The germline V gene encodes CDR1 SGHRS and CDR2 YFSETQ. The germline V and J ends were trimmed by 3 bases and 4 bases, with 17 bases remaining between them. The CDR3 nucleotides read TGCGCCAGCAGCTCGAGGTCAGGGCTAGGTTACGAGCAGTACTTC. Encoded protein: CASSSRSGLGYEQYF.

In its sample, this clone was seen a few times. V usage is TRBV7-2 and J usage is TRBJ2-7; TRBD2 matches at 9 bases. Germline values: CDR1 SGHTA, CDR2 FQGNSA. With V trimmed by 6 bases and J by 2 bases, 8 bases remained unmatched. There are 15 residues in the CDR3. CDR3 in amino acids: CASSRKAGGPYEQYF. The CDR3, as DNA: TGTGCCAGCAGTCGAAAAGCGGGAGGTCCCTACGAGCAGTACTTC.

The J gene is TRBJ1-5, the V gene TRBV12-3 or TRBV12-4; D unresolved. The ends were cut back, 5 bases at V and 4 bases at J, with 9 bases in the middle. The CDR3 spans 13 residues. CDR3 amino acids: CASSTDGNQPQHF. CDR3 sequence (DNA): TGTGCCAGCAGTACTGACGGTAATCAGCCCCAGCATTTT.